The T cell receptor (beta chain) described here comes from a study of graft-versus-host responses after intestinal transplantation. General study points: Early post-transplant HvG declines were associated with peak circulating GvH clone levels. There were GvH clones found in recipient marrow, and some of them appeared first in ileum or blood.

TCRdb keeps only in-frame clones here, not all; method: immunoSEQ multiplex PCR. Seen here are 90,000 to 130,000 clones, 90% to 95% observed once, and the top ten hold 1% to 1.5%. The CDR3 runs to 14 residues. CDR1 LNHNV and CDR2 YYDKDF come from the germline V gene (reference sequence). Trimming stripped 2 bases from V and 0 bases from J, with 7 bases between. About this clone itself: No antigen is known for it.

Sequenced here: unstimulated CD8+ T cells sorted from spleen or lymph node cells, sampled before transplant. The sequence was obtained from a human donor who was the organ donor for an intestinal transplant. The chain links TRBV15 to TRBJ1-2; D call uncertain. The CDR3 loop reads CATSRQATNYGYTF. The CDR3 nucleotides read TGTGCCACCAGCAGACAGGCAACTAACTATGGCTACACCTTC.